This T cell receptor (beta chain) was captured in a study of cytomegalovirus exposure and HLA in healthy donors. The CDR3 covers 15 residues. Germline V gene lookup returns CDR1 SGHVS and CDR2 FQNEAQ. Trimming stripped 2 bases from V and 0 bases from J, with 8 bases between. Concerning this clone: Antigen specificity is unknown.

With 60 Vbeta and 13 Jbeta primers, the PCR was carried out. The method was immunoSEQ multiplex PCR; TCRdb's version includes in-frame clones alone and lacks a portion of them. Among about 86,000 clones listed, about two thirds were seen once. Whole-study findings and limits: Accurate prediction of HLA-A and HLA-B alleles (for most subjects) was reportedly achieved from TCR beta sequences.

Source material: PBMCs. The chain combines TRBV7-8 with TRBJ2-1; D gene unclear. This TCR derives from a man in his 60s in good health and CMV-seronegative. The CDR3 reads CASSLQVSSYNEQFF. The CDR3 DNA is TGTGCCAGCAGCTTACAGGTCAGCTCCTACAATGAGCAGTTCTTC.